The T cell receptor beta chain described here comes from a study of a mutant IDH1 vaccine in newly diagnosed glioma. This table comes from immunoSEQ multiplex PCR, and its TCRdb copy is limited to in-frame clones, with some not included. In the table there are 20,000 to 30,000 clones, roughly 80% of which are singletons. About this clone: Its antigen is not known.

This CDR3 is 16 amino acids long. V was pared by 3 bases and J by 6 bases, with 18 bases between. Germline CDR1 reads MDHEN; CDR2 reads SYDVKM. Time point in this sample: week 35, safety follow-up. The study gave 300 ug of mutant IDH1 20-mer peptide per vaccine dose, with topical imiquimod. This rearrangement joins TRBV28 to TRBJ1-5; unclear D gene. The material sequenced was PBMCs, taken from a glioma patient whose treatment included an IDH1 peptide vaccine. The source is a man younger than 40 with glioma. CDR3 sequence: CASSFPSFSMGQPQHF. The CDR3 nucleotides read TGTGCCAGCAGTTTCCCTTCCTTTTCCATGGGTCAGCCCCAGCATTTT.